Below are 21 T cell receptor beta chains sequenced from a single sample in a study of response to subunit inactivated influenza vaccine. TCRdb reprocessed the RT-PCR reads via MiXCR and lists one record per CDR3 protein. The sample includes a few hundred thousand distinct CDR3 sequences, around a fifth seen only once; the top ten take 9.5% to 13%. The sequencing here drew on PBMCs from blood, taken 21 months after vaccination. The origin of the receptors is a man in his fifties or sixties who received an inactivated influenza vaccine.

This clonotype was found a few times. The chain employs TRBV19 and TRBJ2-1; TRBD1 aligns across 9 bases. The CDR3 extends over 13 amino acids. The J segment lost 7 bases and the V segment lost 8 bases, leaving 6 bases of the junction unmatched. In germline, CDR1 is LNHDA, CDR2 SQIVND (reference sequence). In nucleotides, the CDR3 is TGTGCCAGTGCGGGACAGGGTACGAATGAGCAGTTCTTC. Amino acids: CASAGQGTNEQFF.

The gene calls are TRBV6-2 or TRBV6-3 and TRBJ2-7; D call uncertain. Germline V gene data show CDR1 as MNHEY and CDR2 as SVGEGT. This CDR3 is 14 amino acids long. CDR3 bases: TGTCCCCGCCCGTATTACGAACCCCTCTGCGAGCAGTACTTC. Protein: CPRPYYEPLCEQYF.

This chain joins TRBV20-1 and TRBJ2-2; TRBD1 aligns across 8 bases. V lost 6 bases and J lost 3; bases outside the gene matches: 6. The CDR3 covers 14 residues. The germline gives CDR1 DFQATT, CDR2 SNEGSKA (reference sequence). The CDR3: CSAMGQDYTGELFF. Here the CDR3 DNA reads TGCAGTGCCATGGGACAGGACTACACCGGGGAGCTGTTTTTT.

This clonotype occurred a few times. The chain recombines TRBV7-2 with TRBJ1-4; D not resolved. The CDR3 contains 10 residues. Germline CDR1 SGHTA, CDR2 FQGNSA. With 9 bases removed from V and 6 bases from J, the gap between germline ends came to 5 bases. In nucleotides, the CDR3 is TGTGCCAGAAGGGATGAAAAACTGTTTTTT. It encodes CARRDEKLFF.

The chain uses TRBV7-3 and TRBJ2-5, with no clear D. Germline V gene sequence: CDR1 SGHTA, CDR2 FQGTGA. Trimming left V 5 bases short and J 1 base short, with 14 bases between. The length of the CDR3 is 15 residues. Here the CDR3 DNA reads TGTGCCAGCAGCCGTGAATGGGGATCCCAAGAGACCCAGTACTTC. It codes for CASSREWGSQETQYF.

The rearrangement links TRBV7-2 to TRBJ2-7; tentatively, D is TRBD1 (5 bases). The CDR3 loop spans 13 amino acids. V was cut by 5 bases and J by 0 bases, with 8 bases left in between. CDR1 is SGHTA, CDR2 FQGNSA, per germline. CDR3 DNA sequence: TGTGCCAGCAGCGACAGAAGCTCCTACGAGCAGTACTTC. This codes for CASSDRSSYEQYF.

This sequence joins TRBV6-5 and TRBJ2-3, with D hard to call. The CDR3 totals 17 residues. The V end was cut by 0 bases, the J end by 2 bases, with 15 bases between. Germline assignment: CDR1 MNHEY and CDR2 SVGAGI. The CDR3 region has the DNA TGTGCCAGCAGTTACTCGGGAAGGGCCTCCCTCACAGATACGCAGTATTTT. It is translated as CASSYSGRASLTDTQYF.

This clonotype was counted at least ten times. This chain uses TRBV2 with TRBJ1-2; TRBD1 might be the D (6 bases). This CDR3 contains 13 residues. Trimming took 7 bases from V and 4 from J, leaving 13 bases between them. Germline V gene data show CDR1 as SNHLY and CDR2 as FYNNEI. The CDR3 nucleotides read TGTGCCAGCAACGTACAGGGATTCTATGGCTACACCTTC. Its translation is CASNVQGFYGYTF.

Points on this clonotype: Just one base apart from a much larger clone, this may be a read error. Lacking the conserved final phenylalanine or tryptophan, this CDR3 likely reflects a read error. The chain carries TRBV9 and TRBJ2-2; 7 bases fit TRBD2. This CDR3 is 14 amino acids long. Trimming took 2 bases from V and 7 from J; bases not matched to a gene: 5. CDR1 is SGDLS and CDR2 is YYNGEE in the germline V gene. The CDR3 DNA is TGTGCCAGCAGCGTTGGACTAGACGGCGGGGAGCTGTTTGTT. As protein: CASSVGLDGGELFV.

In regard to this clonotype: An end of the junction does not agree with germline; a read error may underlie this. The V gene is TRBV20-1, the J gene TRBJ1-1; 9 bases are shared with TRBD1. CDR1 and CDR2 from the germline V gene are DFQATT and SNEGSKA (reference sequence). This CDR3 has 16 amino acids. The CDR3 sequence: CCAAGQGTSMNTEAFF. The CDR3 coding sequence is TGCTGTGCCGCGGGACAGGGAACTTCCATGAACACTGAAGCTTTCTTT.

The sample holds a few counts of this clonotype. The chain recombines TRBV5-4 with TRBJ1-2; weak D call: TRBD1 (6 bases). CDR1 and CDR2 from the germline V gene are SGHNT and YYREEE (reference sequence). V was clipped by 1 base and J by 8 bases, with 12 bases between them. CDR3 length: 13 residues. Here the CDR3 reads CASSLWGAWGYTF. The CDR3 region has the DNA TGTGCCAGCAGCTTGTGGGGGGCTTGGGGCTACACCTTC.

This clonotype was found many times. This chain uses TRBV2 with TRBJ2-3; 7 bases fit TRBD1. CDR1 is SNHLY, CDR2 FYNNEI, per germline. Losses at the gene ends were 6 bases for V and 2 bases for J; bases not matched to a gene: 8. This CDR3 contains 15 residues. CDR3 amino acids: CASRVQGSPTDTQYF. The CDR3 DNA follows: TGTGCCAGCAGGGTACAGGGGTCCCCCACAGATACGCAGTATTTT.

This clonotype was seen a handful of times. The V call is TRBV30, the J call TRBJ2-1, with TRBD2 as a possible D gene (6 bases). Per germline, CDR1 GTSNPN and CDR2 SVGIG (reference sequence). The V end lost 0 bases, the J end lost 8 bases, and 8 bases lay between the germline ends. This CDR3 region has 12 residues. CDR3 protein: CAWSVWGDEQFF. CDR3 coding DNA: TGTGCCTGGAGTGTGTGGGGGGATGAGCAGTTCTTC. The full variable domain, rest sourced from reference TRBV30 and TRBJ2-1, is SQTIHQWPATLVQPVGSPLSLECTVEGTSNPNLYWYRQAAGRGLQLLFYSVGIGQISSEVPQNLSASRPQDRQFILSSKKLLLSDSGFYLCAWSVWGDEQFFGPGTRLTVL.

The V call is TRBV20-1, the J call TRBJ2-7; TRBD2 matches 8 bases. This CDR3 has 16 residues. Trimming took 3 bases from V and 0 from J; bases not matched to a gene: 10. Germline-derived CDR1 and CDR2 are DFQATT and SNEGSKA (reference sequence). As DNA, the CDR3 is TGCAGTGCTAGGGGATGGGGTAGCGGGGCCTCCTACGAGCAGTACTTC. This codes for CSARGWGSGASYEQYF.

The chain joins TRBV5-6 to TRBJ1-4; D is unresolved. Germline V gene lookup returns CDR1 SGHDT and CDR2 YYEEEE. The CDR3 sequence is 12 residues long. V lost 0 bases, J lost 7 bases, and 4 bases lay in between. The CDR3 reads CASSLGVEKLFF. CDR3 DNA sequence: TGTGCCAGCAGCTTGGGGGTTGAAAAACTGTTTTTT.

This clonotype was recorded many times. The chain employs TRBV29-1 and TRBJ2-4, with a possible D match to TRBD1 (5 bases). The CDR3 extends over 17 amino acids. Per the germline V gene, CDR1 is SQVTM and CDR2 is ANQGSEA. The V and J ends lost 4 bases and 10 bases respectively, with 29 bases between them. The CDR3 DNA reads TGCAGCGTTGCGGCAGGGTCGCGGCGCGGCAGGAAATGGATTCAGTACTTC. This sequence encodes CSVAAGSRRGRKWIQYF.

V and J are TRBV27 and TRBJ2-7; a weak D match, TRBD1 (6 bases). The CDR3 totals 15 residues. Per germline, CDR1 MNHEY and CDR2 SMNVEV (reference sequence). V lost 0 bases and J lost 2, with 11 bases in between. DNA of the CDR3: TGTGCCAGCAGTTTATCGCTGGACAGCCCCTACGAGCAGTACTTC. Amino acids: CASSLSLDSPYEQYF.

J is TRBJ2-1 and V is TRBV6-1; 8 nucleotides align to TRBD2. V lost 6 bases, J lost 0 bases, and 4 bases stayed unmatched. The germline gives CDR1 MNHNS, CDR2 SASEGT. The CDR3 is 15 amino acids. CDR3 nucleotide sequence: TGTGCCAGCAGAGCCGGGACTAGCTCCTACAATGAGCAGTTCTTC. As protein: CASRAGTSSYNEQFF.

The rearrangement joins TRBV2 to TRBJ1-4; D is uncertain. CDR1 SNHLY and CDR2 FYNNEI come from the germline V gene. The germline V and J ends were trimmed by 5 bases and 4 bases, with 8 bases remaining between them. The CDR3 spans 13 residues. CDR3 loop: CASSRGNNEKLFF. CDR3 bases: TGTGCCAGCAGTCGAGGGAATAATGAAAAACTGTTTTTT.

This clonotype has only a few counts. This chain uses TRBV3-1 with TRBJ1-1; D may be TRBD1 (5 bases). Germline V gene lookup returns CDR1 LGHDT and CDR2 YNNKEL (reference sequence). The CDR3 runs 15 residues. V shed 1 base and J shed 4 bases, with 13 bases lying between them. CDR3 residues: CASSQGYGGITEAFF. As DNA, the CDR3 is TGTGCCAGCAGCCAAGGCTACGGGGGGATCACTGAAGCTTTCTTT.

The sample holds a few counts of this clonotype. The V and J genes are TRBV6-5 and TRBJ1-2, with D perhaps TRBD1 (5 bases). CDR3 size: 16 residues. CDR1 and CDR2 (germline): MNHEY, SVGAGI. V shed 2 bases and J shed 6 bases, with 19 bases lying between them. CDR3 coding DNA: TGTGCCAGCAGTTACGGAAGGGGACCGAAGAAGGATGGCTACACCTTC. The encoded protein is CASSYGRGPKKDGYTF.